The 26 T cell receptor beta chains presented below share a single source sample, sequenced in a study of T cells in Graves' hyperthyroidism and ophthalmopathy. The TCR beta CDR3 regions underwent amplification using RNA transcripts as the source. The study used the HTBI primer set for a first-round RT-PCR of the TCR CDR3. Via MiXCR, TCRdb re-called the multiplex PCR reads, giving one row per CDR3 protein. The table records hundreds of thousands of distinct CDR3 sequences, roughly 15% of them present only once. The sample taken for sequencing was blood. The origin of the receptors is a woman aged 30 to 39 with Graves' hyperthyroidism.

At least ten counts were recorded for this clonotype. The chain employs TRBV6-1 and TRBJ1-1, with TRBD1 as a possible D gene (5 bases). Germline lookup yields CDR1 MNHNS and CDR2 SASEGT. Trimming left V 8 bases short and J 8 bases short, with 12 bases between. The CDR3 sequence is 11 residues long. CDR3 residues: CASALGAEAFF. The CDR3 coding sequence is TGTGCCAGCGCATTAGGGGCAGAAGCTTTCTTT.

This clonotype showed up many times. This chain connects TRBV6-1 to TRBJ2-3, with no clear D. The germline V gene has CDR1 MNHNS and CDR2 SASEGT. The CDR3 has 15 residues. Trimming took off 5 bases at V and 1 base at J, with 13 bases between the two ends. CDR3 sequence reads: CASSQAGWGTDTQYF. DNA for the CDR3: TGTGCCAGCAGTCAGGCCGGCTGGGGCACAGATACGCAGTATTTT.

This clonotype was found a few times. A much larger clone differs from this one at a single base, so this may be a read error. Here the CDR3 DNA reads TGTGCCAGCAGTTTAGCAGGGCAAAACACAGATACGCAGTATTTT. The encoded protein is CASSLAGQNTDTQYF. The rearrangement links TRBV12-3 or TRBV12-4 to TRBJ2-3; D not certain. V lost 0 bases and J 2 bases, leaving 9 bases between the germline ends. CDR3 length: 15 amino acids.

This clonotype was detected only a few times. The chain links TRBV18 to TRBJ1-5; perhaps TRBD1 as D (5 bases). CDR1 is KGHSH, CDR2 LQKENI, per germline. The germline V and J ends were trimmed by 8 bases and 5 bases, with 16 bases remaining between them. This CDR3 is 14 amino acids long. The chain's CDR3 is CASSLAGDHQPQHF. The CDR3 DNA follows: TGTGCCAGCAGCTTAGCGGGGGACCATCAGCCCCAGCATTTT.

CDR3 amino acids: CASVDLRDGHNEQFF. Here the CDR3 DNA reads TGTGCCAGCGTTGATCTCCGGGACGGCCACAATGAGCAGTTCTTC. J is TRBJ2-1 and V is TRBV28; D is possibly TRBD1 or TRBD2 (5 bases each). Germline CDR1 and CDR2: MDHEN and SYDVKM. This CDR3 is 15 amino acids long. Trimming took off 8 bases at V and 5 bases at J, with 19 bases between the two ends.

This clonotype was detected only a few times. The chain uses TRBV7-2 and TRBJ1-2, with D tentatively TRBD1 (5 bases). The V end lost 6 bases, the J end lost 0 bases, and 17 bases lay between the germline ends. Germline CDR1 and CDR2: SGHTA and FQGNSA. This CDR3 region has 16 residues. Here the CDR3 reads CASSVTGTMANYGYTF. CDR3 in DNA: TGTGCCAGCAGTGTTACCGGGACCATGGCTAACTATGGCTACACCTTC.

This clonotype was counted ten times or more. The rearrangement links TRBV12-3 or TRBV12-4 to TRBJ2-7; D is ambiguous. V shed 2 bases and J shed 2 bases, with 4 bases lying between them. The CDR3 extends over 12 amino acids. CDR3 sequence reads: CASSLRTYEQYF. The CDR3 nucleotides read TGTGCCAGCAGTTTAAGAACCTACGAGCAGTACTTC.

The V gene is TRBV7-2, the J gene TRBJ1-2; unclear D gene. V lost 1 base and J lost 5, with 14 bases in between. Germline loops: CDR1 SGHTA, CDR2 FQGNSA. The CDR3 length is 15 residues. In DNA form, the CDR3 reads TGTGCCAGCAGCTTAGATGGCAAAAGGAGATATGGCTACACCTTC. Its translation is CASSLDGKRRYGYTF.

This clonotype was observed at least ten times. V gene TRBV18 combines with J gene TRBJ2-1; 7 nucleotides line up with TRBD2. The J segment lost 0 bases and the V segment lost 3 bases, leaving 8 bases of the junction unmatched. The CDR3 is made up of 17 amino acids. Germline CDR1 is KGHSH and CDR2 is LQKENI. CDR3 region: CASSPLLTSLSYNEQFF. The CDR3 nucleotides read TGTGCCAGCTCACCCCTGTTGACTAGCCTCTCCTACAATGAGCAGTTCTTC.

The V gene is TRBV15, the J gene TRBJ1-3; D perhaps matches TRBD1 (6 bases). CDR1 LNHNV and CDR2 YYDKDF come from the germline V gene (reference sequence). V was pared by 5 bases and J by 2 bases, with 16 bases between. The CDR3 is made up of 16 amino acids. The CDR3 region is CATSPRTDGPGNTIYF. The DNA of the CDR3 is TGTGCCACCAGCCCACGGACAGATGGGCCTGGAAACACCATATATTTT.

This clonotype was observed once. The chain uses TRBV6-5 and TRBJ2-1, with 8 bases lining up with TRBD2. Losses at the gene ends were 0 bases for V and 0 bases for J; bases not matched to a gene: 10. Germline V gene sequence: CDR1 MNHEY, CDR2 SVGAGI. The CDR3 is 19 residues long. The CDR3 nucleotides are TGTGCCAGCAGTTACTCGAAGAGGTTCAGCGGGAGCTCCTACAATGAGCAGTTCTTC. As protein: CASSYSKRFSGSSYNEQFF.

The CDR3 region is CATSRARTGINNEQFF. The CDR3 nucleotides read TGTGCCACCAGCAGAGCAAGGACAGGAATAAACAATGAGCAGTTCTTC. This rearrangement joins TRBV15 to TRBJ2-1; 7 bases are shared with TRBD1. Germline V CDR1 and CDR2: LNHNV, YYDKDF (reference sequence). The V gene end was trimmed by 1 base and the J gene end by 5 bases; junction bases not matched to a gene: 8. The CDR3 is 16 residues long.

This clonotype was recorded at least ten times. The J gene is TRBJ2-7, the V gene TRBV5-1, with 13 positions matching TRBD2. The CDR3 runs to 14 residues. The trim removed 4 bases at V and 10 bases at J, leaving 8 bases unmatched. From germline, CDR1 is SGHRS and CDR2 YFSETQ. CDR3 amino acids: CASSLGTSGMDQYF. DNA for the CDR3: TGCGCCAGCAGCCTCGGGACTAGCGGGATGGATCAGTACTTC.

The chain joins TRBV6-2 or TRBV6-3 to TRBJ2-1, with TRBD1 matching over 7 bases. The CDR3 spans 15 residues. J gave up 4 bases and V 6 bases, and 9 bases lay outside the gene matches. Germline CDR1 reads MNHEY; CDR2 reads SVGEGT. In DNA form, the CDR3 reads TGTGCCAGCAGCCAGACCGGGACAGCTTACAATGAGCAGTTCTTC. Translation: CASSQTGTAYNEQFF.

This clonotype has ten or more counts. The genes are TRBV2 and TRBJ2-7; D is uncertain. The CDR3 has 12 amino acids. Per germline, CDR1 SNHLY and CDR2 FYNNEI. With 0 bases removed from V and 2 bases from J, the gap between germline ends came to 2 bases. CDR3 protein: CASSEAPYEQYF. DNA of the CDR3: TGTGCCAGCAGTGAAGCCCCCTACGAGCAGTACTTC.

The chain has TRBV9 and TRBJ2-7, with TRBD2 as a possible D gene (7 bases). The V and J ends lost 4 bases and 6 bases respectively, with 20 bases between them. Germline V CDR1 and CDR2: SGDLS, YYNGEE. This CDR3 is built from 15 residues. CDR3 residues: CASSPSGTHRGEQYF. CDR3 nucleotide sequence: TGTGCCAGCAGCCCCAGCGGGACACATAGGGGCGAGCAGTACTTC.

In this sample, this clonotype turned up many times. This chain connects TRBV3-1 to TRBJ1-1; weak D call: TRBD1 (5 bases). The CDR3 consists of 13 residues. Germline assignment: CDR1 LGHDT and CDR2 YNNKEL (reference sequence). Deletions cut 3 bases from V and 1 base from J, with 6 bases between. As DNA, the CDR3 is TGTGCCAGCAGCCACGGGGGGAACACTGAAGCTTTCTTT. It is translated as CASSHGGNTEAFF.

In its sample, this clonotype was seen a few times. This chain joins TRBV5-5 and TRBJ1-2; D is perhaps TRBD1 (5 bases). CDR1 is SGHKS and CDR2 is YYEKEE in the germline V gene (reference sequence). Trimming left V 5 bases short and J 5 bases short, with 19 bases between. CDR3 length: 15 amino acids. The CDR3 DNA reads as TGTGCCAGCAGTCGAACCGGGACTGACCTTTATGGCTACACCTTC. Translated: CASSRTGTDLYGYTF.

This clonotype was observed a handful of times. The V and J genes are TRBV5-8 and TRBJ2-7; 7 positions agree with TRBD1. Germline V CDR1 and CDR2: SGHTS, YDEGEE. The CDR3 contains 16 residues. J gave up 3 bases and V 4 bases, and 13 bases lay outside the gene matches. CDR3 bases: TGTGCCAGCAGCCAACCCCCCACAGGGGCGGGCTACGAGCAGTACTTC. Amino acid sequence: CASSQPPTGAGYEQYF.

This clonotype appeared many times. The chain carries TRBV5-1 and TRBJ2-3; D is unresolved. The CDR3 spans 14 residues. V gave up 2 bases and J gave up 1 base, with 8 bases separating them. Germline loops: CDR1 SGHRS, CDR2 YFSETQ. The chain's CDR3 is CASSLHRGTDTQYF. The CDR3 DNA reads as TGCGCCAGCAGCTTACACCGTGGCACAGATACGCAGTATTTT.

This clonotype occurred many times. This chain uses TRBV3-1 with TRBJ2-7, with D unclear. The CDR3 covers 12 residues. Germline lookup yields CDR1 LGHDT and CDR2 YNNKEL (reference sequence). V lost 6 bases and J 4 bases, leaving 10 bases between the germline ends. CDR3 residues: CASRGYRYEQYF. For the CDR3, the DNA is TGTGCCAGCAGGGGATACCGATACGAGCAGTACTTC.

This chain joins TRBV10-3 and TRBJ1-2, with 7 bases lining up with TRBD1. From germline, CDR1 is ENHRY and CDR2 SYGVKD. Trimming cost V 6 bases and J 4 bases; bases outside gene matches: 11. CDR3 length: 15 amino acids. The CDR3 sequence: CAIRITDRARYGYTF. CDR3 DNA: TGTGCCATCAGAATAACCGACAGGGCCCGCTATGGCTACACCTTC.

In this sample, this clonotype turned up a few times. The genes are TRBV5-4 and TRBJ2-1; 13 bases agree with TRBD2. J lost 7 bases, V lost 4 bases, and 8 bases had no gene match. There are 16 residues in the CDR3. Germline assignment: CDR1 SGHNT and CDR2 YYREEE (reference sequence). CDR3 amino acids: CASSTPGTSGNNEQFF. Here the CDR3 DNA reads TGTGCCAGCAGCACCCCCGGGACTAGCGGGAATAATGAGCAGTTCTTC.

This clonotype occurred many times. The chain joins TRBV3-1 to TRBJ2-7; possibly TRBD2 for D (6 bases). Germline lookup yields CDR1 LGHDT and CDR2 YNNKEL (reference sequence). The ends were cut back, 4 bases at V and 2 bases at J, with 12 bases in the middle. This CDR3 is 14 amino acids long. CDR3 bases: TGTGCCAGCAGCCGCGACTGGGGGGCCTACGAGCAGTACTTC. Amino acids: CASSRDWGAYEQYF.

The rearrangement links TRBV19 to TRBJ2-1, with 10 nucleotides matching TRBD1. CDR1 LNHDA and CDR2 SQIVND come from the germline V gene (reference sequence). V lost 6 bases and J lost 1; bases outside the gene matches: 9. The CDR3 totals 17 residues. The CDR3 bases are TGTGCCAGTAGCCCCTTCCCGGGACAGGGGTCCTACAATGAGCAGTTCTTC. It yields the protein CASSPFPGQGSYNEQFF.

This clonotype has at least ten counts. As DNA, the CDR3 is TGTGCCAGCAGTGAAGAGGTAGCGGGAGTGTCCGGAGATACGCAGTATTTT. Its translation: CASSEEVAGVSGDTQYF. The chain links TRBV2 to TRBJ2-3, with 9 bases that match TRBD2. The CDR3 spans 17 residues. With V trimmed by 1 base and J by 5 bases, 10 bases remained unmatched. Germline V gene sequence: CDR1 SNHLY, CDR2 FYNNEI.